This is a list of T cell receptor beta chains from one sample in a study of CD8 T cells in Susac syndrome. TCRdb independently ran MiXCR on the immunoSEQ multiplex PCR reads; one entry per CDR3 protein. The table includes about 140,000 distinct CDR3 sequences, 94% detected once. The sequenced sample consisted of CD8+ T cells from PBMCs. Receptors were obtained from a human donor in good health. The conserved cysteine and the conserved F or W are not part of the CDR3 here. The order of the fields is J gene, V gene, CDR3 protein.

TRBJ1-1 | TRBV7-8 | ASSKRQGPMIEAF
TRBJ2-4 | TRBV20-1 | SARAVLADKNIQY
TRBJ2-3 | TRBV29-1 | SVVVTGQGFSGSFTQY
TRBJ2-5 | TRBV30 | AWSVRRGQGWETQY
TRBJ2-5 | TRBV11-2 | ASSSETGYQETQY
TRBJ2-7 | TRBV27 | ASSLGTASSYEQY
TRBJ2-1 | TRBV20-1 | SATDPPRPYNEQF
TRBJ1-1 | TRBV29-1 | SVGFWNTEAF
TRBJ2-1 | TRBV29-1 | SVLGYNGQF
TRBJ2-7 | TRBV29-1 | SGGDGTGNFYEQY
TRBJ2-1 | TRBV27 | ASSPPDRGPFGEQF
TRBJ2-7 | TRBV4-2 | ASSQDRTSGFFYEQY
TRBJ2-3 | TRBV20-1 | SAAGTTQY
TRBJ2-7 | TRBV4-2 | ASSQSTGGYEQY
TRBJ2-1 | TRBV18 | ASSPSHNEQF
TRBJ1-5 | TRBV27 | ASSLQGINQPQH
TRBJ2-1 | TRBV5-4 | ASSSPLDEQF
TRBJ2-2 | TRBV7-9 | ASSLNEELF
TRBJ2-7 | TRBV29-1 | SVTGDEQY
TRBJ2-1 | TRBV28 | ASSFVPYTPIFNEQF
TRBJ2-5 | TRBV12-3/TRBV12-4 | ASSGQGAGETQY
TRBJ2-3 | TRBV6-2/TRBV6-3 | ASSFGPADTQY